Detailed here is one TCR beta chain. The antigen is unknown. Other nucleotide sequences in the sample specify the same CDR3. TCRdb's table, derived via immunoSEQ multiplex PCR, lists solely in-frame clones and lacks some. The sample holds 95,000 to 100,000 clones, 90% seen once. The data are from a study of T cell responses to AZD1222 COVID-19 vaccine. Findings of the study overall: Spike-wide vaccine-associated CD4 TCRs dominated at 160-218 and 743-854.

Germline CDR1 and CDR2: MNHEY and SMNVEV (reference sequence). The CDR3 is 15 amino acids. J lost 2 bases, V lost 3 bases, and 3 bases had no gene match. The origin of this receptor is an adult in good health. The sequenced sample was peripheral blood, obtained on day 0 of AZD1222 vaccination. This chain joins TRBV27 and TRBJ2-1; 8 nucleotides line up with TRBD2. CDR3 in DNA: TGTGCCAGCAGTTTGGGGCGGGGGGCCTACAATGAGCAGTTCTTC. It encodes CASSLGRGAYNEQFF.